Below, 8 T cell receptor beta chains from the same sample are listed, as sequenced in a study of tumor-infiltrating lymphocytes in localized non-small cell lung cancer. The data were produced by immunoSEQ multiplex PCR, yet TCRdb's version contains in-frame clones alone and is incomplete. The top ten hold approximately 15% of the sample, which has 20,000 to 30,000 clones, less than 70% seen once. Sequencing was done on a sample of lung tumor tissue. The receptor set was obtained from a human donor with non-small cell lung cancer.

Notes on this clone: This specimen includes other DNA sequences encoding the same CDR3. This chain links TRBV11-2 with TRBJ2-1, with 7 bases aligning to TRBD2. V lost 1 base and J lost 6; bases outside the gene matches: 0. Germline values: CDR1 SGHAT, CDR2 FQNNGV. This CDR3 region has 13 residues. The CDR3 DNA reads as TGTGCCAGCAGCTTAGGACTAGCCAATGAGCAGTTCTTC. Residues: CASSLGLANEQFF.

J is TRBJ2-3 and V is TRBV11-2, with no clear D. V gave up 6 bases and J gave up 6 bases, with 10 bases separating them. Germline V gene sequence: CDR1 SGHAT, CDR2 FQNNGV. This CDR3 region has 12 residues. This chain's CDR3 is CASRPSADTQYF. In DNA, the CDR3 is TGTGCCAGCAGGCCCTCGGCGGATACGCAGTATTTT. Filled out from reference TRBV11-2 and TRBJ2-3, the complete variable domain reads EAGVAQSPRYKIIEKRQSVAFWCNPISGHATLYWYQQILGQGPKLLIQFQNNGVVDDSQLPKDRFSAERLKGVDSTLKIQPAKLEDSAVYLCASRPSADTQYFGPGTRLTVL.

The CDR3 protein is CASSGGSYNQPQHF. The DNA for the CDR3 is TGTGCCAGCAGTGGAGGGTCCTACAATCAGCCCCAGCATTTT. This chain connects TRBV28 to TRBJ1-5; unclear D gene. Trimming removed 5 bases from V and 3 bases from J, with 11 bases in between. The germline gives CDR1 MDHEN, CDR2 SYDVKM. This CDR3 spans 14 amino acids. The full variable domain, with the rest looked up from reference TRBV28 and TRBJ1-5, is DVKVTQSSRYLVKRTGEKVFLECVQDMDHENMFWYRQDPGLGLRLIYFSYDVKMKEKGDIPEGYSVSREKKERFSLILESASTNQTSMYLCASSGGSYNQPQHFGDGTRLSIL.

This chain connects TRBV15 to TRBJ2-1; D is ambiguous. The CDR3 totals 17 residues. V lost 1 base, J lost 0 bases, and 13 bases lay in between. Germline CDR1 is LNHNV and CDR2 is YYDKDF (reference sequence). CDR3 sequence reads: CATSRGALGSSYNEQFF. The CDR3 nucleotides are TGTGCCACCAGCAGAGGGGCCTTAGGAAGCTCCTACAATGAGCAGTTCTTC.

J is TRBJ2-7 and V is TRBV7-2; possibly TRBD2 for D (6 bases). This CDR3 comprises 14 residues. Looked up from germline, CDR1 is SGHTA and CDR2 is FQGNSA. Trimming took 1 base from V and 5 from J, leaving 12 bases between them. CDR3 nucleotide sequence: TGTGCCAGCAGCTTAGTTTCCGGGAGAGACGAGCAGTACTTC. The encoded protein is CASSLVSGRDEQYF.

Only one count was recorded for this clone. The chain combines TRBV6-5 with TRBJ2-7, with TRBD1 as a possible D gene (6 bases). V was cut by 5 bases and J by 2 bases, with 16 bases left in between. The CDR3 runs to 15 residues. Germline V lookup: CDR1 MNHEY, CDR2 SVGAGI. The DNA for the CDR3 is TGTGCCAGCAGTGGAGAAGGGGGTACTGCCTACGAGCAGTACTTC. It specifies CASSGEGGTAYEQYF.

In this sample, this clone is large (0.1 to 1%). Other DNA sequences within the sample encode an identical CDR3. The chain links TRBV7-2 to TRBJ2-7; the D gene is possibly TRBD1 (6 bases). The germline V and J ends were trimmed by 6 bases and 2 bases, with 11 bases remaining between them. This CDR3 has 13 amino acids. Germline V gene lookup returns CDR1 SGHTA and CDR2 FQGNSA. The CDR3 DNA sequence: TGTGCCAGCAGTTTGGACAGTGCCTACGAGCAGTACTTC. This encodes CASSLDSAYEQYF.

This clone was counted a few times. The chain is built from TRBV19 and TRBJ1-1; D remains unclear. With 5 bases removed from V and 4 bases from J, the gap between germline ends came to 8 bases. The CDR3 has 12 amino acids. CDR1 LNHDA and CDR2 SQIVND come from the germline V gene (reference sequence). CDR3 residues: CASSARVTEAFF. In DNA, the CDR3 is TGTGCCAGTAGTGCACGGGTCACTGAAGCTTTCTTT.